This T cell receptor beta chain originates from a study of OX40 agonist ivuxolimab in advanced cancers. TCRdb's table, derived via immunoSEQ multiplex PCR, lists solely in-frame clones and lacks some. The sample records some 60,000 clones, about 90% being singletons. The CDR3 extends over 12 amino acids. The germline gives CDR1 SNHLY, CDR2 FYNNEI. Trimming took off 7 bases at V and 3 bases at J, with 10 bases between the two ends. This clone came up a few times. The V and J genes are TRBV2 and TRBJ2-7; D gene uncertain. This material consisted of CD4+ or CD8+ T cells sorted from blood, taken in a trial of the OX40 agonist ivuxolimab. This TCR came from an adult with an advanced solid tumor such as melanoma, head and neck, liver or kidney cancer. CDR3 nucleotide sequence: TGTGCCAGCAATCTGGCAGGCTACGAGCAGTACTTC. Protein product: CASNLAGYEQYF.